The rows below give T cell receptor beta chains drawn from one sample of a study of response to subunit inactivated influenza vaccine. One entry per CDR3 protein results from TCRdb running MiXCR on the RT-PCR reads. The sample consists of 600,000 to 850,000 distinct CDR3 sequences, around 15% of them appearing once. The source material was PBMCs from blood, sampled less than 15 days before vaccination. These receptors were taken from a man in his forties or fifties who received an inactivated influenza vaccine. Each CDR3 is given with its conserved first and last residue. A D gene is named only where the DNA matches it firmly. Clone sizes are given selectively: once, few, many, or a class where the clone is expanded.

V gene,J gene,D gene,clone size,CDR3 DNA,CDR3 protein
TRBV11-2,TRBJ1-2,.,.,TGTGCCAGCAGCTCTAACCGAAACCACCGGGACTTCTATGGCTACACCTTC,CASSSNRNHRDFYGYTF
TRBV12-3/TRBV12-4,TRBJ1-1,.,few,TGTGCCATCCGAAGGGGGACGAACACTGAAGCTTTCTTT,CAIRRGTNTEAFF
TRBV29-1,TRBJ1-2,TRBD1,few,TGCAGCGTTTCCCTACCCGGGACAGGGACAACACTCTATGGCTACACCTTC,CSVSLPGTGTTLYGYTF
TRBV6-5,TRBJ2-2,.,.,TGTGCCAGCAGTTACCCCCCTTACGAGGCTGGCACCGGGGAGCTGTTTTTT,CASSYPPYEAGTGELFF
TRBV20-1,TRBJ1-2,.,.,TGCAGTGCTACCCGACAGGCCTACTATGGCTACACCTTC,CSATRQAYYGYTF
TRBV5-1,TRBJ1-1,.,few,TGCGCCAGCAGCTTGCGGATGAACACTGAAGCTTTCTTT,CASSLRMNTEAFF
TRBV20-1,TRBJ1-4,.,few,TGCAGTGCTAAAGGACGGAATGAAAAACTGTTTTTT,CSAKGRNEKLFF
TRBV2,TRBJ2-7,TRBD1,few,TGTGCCAGCAGTGAGCTGGGGACAGTCTCTTCCTACGAGCAGTACTTC,CASSELGTVSSYEQYF
TRBV11-1,TRBJ2-7,TRBD2,few,TGTGCCAGCAGCTTAGGATTACTAGCGGGAGTTTACTACGAGCAGTACTTC,CASSLGLLAGVYYEQYF
TRBV7-9,TRBJ1-1,.,few,TGTGCCAGCACCCCAGGCGGTAGGACTGAAGCTTTCTTT,CASTPGGRTEAFF
TRBV18,TRBJ2-4,.,.,TGTGCCAGCTCACCAGGGGCAGGGAACGCGGAAAACATTCAGTACTTC,CASSPGAGNAENIQYF
TRBV12-3/TRBV12-4,TRBJ2-2,.,.,TGTGCCAATGGGGGCAGAGGGACCGGGGAGCTGTTTTTT,CANGGRGTGELFF
TRBV28,TRBJ1-6,.,many,TGTGCCAGCCACCCAGCTCTGAAGGGACCCCTCCACTTT,CASHPALKGPLHF
TRBV5-1,TRBJ1-1,.,many,TGCGCCAGCAGCTTGCAGCAGGGCCCGAGGTCTGAAGCTTTCTTT,CASSLQQGPRSEAFF
TRBV28,TRBJ2-3,TRBD2,.,TGTGCCAGCAGTTTAAAAAGGTCTAGCGGGAGGGAGGCAGATACGCAGTATTTT,CASSLKRSSGREADTQYF
TRBV7-9,TRBJ2-7,TRBD1,few,TGTGCCAGCAGCTCCCGGGACAGGTACACCTACGAGCAGTACTTC,CASSSRDRYTYEQYF
TRBV4-1,TRBJ2-3,TRBD1,.,TGCGCCAGCAGCCCTAGGACAGGGGGTCACCCAAGCACAGATACGCAGTATTTT,CASSPRTGGHPSTDTQYF
TRBV20-1,TRBJ2-7,.,.,TGCAGTAGCCGTGCCAGGGAAATCTCCTACGAGCAGTACTTC,CSSRAREISYEQYF
TRBV18,TRBJ1-2,.,.,TGTGCCAGCTCACTCAATCTTGACAAGATTTATGGCTACACCTTC,CASSLNLDKIYGYTF
TRBV7-2,TRBJ2-7,.,many,TGTGCCAGCAGCTTAAGCAGGCCCTACGAGCAGTACTTC,CASSLSRPYEQYF
TRBV2,TRBJ1-1,.,many,TGTGCCAGCATGCTGGCGGAGCAGAACACTGAAGCTTTCTTT,CASMLAEQNTEAFF
TRBV10-3,TRBJ2-1,.,many,TGTGCCATCAGTGCAGGGCCGAGTCGCAATGAGCAGTTCTTC,CAISAGPSRNEQFF
TRBV4-3,TRBJ1-2,.,.,TGCGCCAGCAGCCTAACAGGGACTGGCTACACCTTC,CASSLTGTGYTF
TRBV29-1,TRBJ2-1,TRBD1,.,TGCAGCGTGACTACCCCGGACAGGTCGAGCTCCTACAATGAGCAGTTCTTC,CSVTTPDRSSSYNEQFF
TRBV10-2,TRBJ1-1,.,many,TGCGCCAGCAGTGGCGACATCTCGGCCGCTTTCTTT,CASSGDISAAFF
TRBV7-2,TRBJ1-1,TRBD1,.,TGTGCCAGCAGCTCATACAGGGGACTGAACACTGAAGCTTTCTTT,CASSSYRGLNTEAFF
TRBV6-2/TRBV6-3,TRBJ1-1,.,many,TGTGCCAGCAGTTACCTGTCGGGCGGTACTGAAGCTTTCTTT,CASSYLSGGTEAFF
TRBV20-1,TRBJ2-1,TRBD1,many,TGCAGTGCTAGAGATATCGGACAGGGGACCAATGAGCAGTTCTTC,CSARDIGQGTNEQFF
TRBV6-6,TRBJ2-1,.,.,TGTGCCAGCAACAATGGTATTCAGGAGCAGTTCTTC,CASNNGIQEQFF
TRBV29-1,TRBJ1-1,.,few,TGCAGCGTCGCGGGGGGGCCTGGCGTGAACACTGAAGCTTTCTTT,CSVAGGPGVNTEAFF
TRBV18,TRBJ1-1,.,once,TGTGCCAGCTCACCAGGATCGGGGCGGACTGAAGCTTTCTTT,CASSPGSGRTEAFF
TRBV20-1,TRBJ2-5,TRBD2,few,TGCAGTGGGGGGGGCCAAGAGACCCAGTACTTC,CSGGGQETQYF
TRBV11-2,TRBJ1-6,.,many,TGTGCCAGCAGCTCACTTTGGGCAGGAGAAACCTATAATTCACCCCTCCACTTT,CASSSLWAGETYNSPLHF
TRBV19,TRBJ1-3,.,few,TGTGCCAGTAGTATGGCTCTCCTCAGGAACTCTGGAAACACCATATATTTT,CASSMALLRNSGNTIYF
TRBV3-1,TRBJ2-1,.,few,TGTGCCAGCAGCCAAGACCCGTCTGATGAGCAGTTCTTC,CASSQDPSDEQFF
TRBV29-1,TRBJ2-1,.,.,TGCAGCGTTGACAGCGGGCGTACCTACAATGAGCAGTTCTTC,CSVDSGRTYNEQFF
TRBV18,TRBJ2-2,.,few,TGTGCCAGCTCACCACTAATCCTCGCGAACACCGGGGAGCTGTTTTTT,CASSPLILANTGELFF
TRBV7-9,TRBJ2-3,TRBD1,few,TGTGCCAGCAGCCTGGATCCGGGACAGGGGGCAGATACGCAGTATTTT,CASSLDPGQGADTQYF
TRBV6-1,TRBJ2-2,.,few,TGTGCCAGCAGGGGGGGCGGCCCCGGGGAGCTGTTTTTT,CASRGGGPGELFF
TRBV29-1,TRBJ2-3,.,many,TGCAGCGTTGTTGGCAGGGCCACAGATACGCAGTATTTT,CSVVGRATDTQYF
TRBV11-2,TRBJ1-5,.,.,TGTGCCAGCAGCTTAGTACAGGGCAATCAGCCCCAGCATTTT,CASSLVQGNQPQHF
TRBV24-1,TRBJ2-7,.,.,TGTGCCACCAGTGATGGTGCCTACGAGCAGTACTTC,CATSDGAYEQYF